This T cell receptor beta chain was obtained from a study of T cell responses to AZD1222 COVID-19 vaccine (TCRdb year 2021). With respect to the entire study: AZD1222 recipients with second doses at about 4 weeks or about 12 weeks were pooled, because spike-specific TCR depth and breadth did not differ between schedules. Trial participants were enrolled by age into 18-55, 56-69 and 70-plus year subgroups, with roughly 160, 29 and 62 TCR-sequenced participants respectively. TCR sequencing was performed for some 250 trial participants, of whom around 200 were given two doses of AZD1222 and 26 were given two doses of MenACWY control vaccine. General conclusions and limits of the study: In the small 56-69-year group, the increase in depth fell short of significance, most likely because of low power. CD4 TCRs associated with the vaccine covered the entire spike protein, and the dominant responses were in regions 160-218 and 743-854. Conclusions about previously exposed vaccinees are limited, since just six or seven AZD1222 recipients were seropositive for SARS-CoV-2 at baseline. Spike-specific TCR breadth and depth rose significantly after two AZD1222 doses compared with day 0 and with MenACWY recipients. Reportedly, almost half of the unique spike-specific TCRs recognized epitopes lying outside the regions that are mutated in the B.1.351 and B.1.1.7 variants. Participants were mostly white British, with more females than males. The authors suggested clonal diversity may have been underestimated. Because no day 14 peak-response samples were available, repertoires were characterized only after the peak T cell response.

The CDR3 regions of human TCRbeta chains were analyzed by immunosequencing. The original pipeline was this. Repertoire TCRs were checked for matches against a reference library of SARS-CoV-2-specific TCRs that had been generated using the MIRA antigen-specificity platform. Breadth meant the fraction of unique TCRs that were SARS-CoV-2-associated, whereas depth meant the fraction of total T cells that were SARS-CoV-2-associated. Using the MIRA data, each spike-specific TCR was assigned both to the spike region to which the TCR was reactive and to a CD4 or CD8 class. Log10-transformed breadth and depth values were compared by one-way ANOVA with Sidak's multiple comparisons tests. Not all clones reach the TCRdb copy of this immuneACCESS table, which keeps in-frame sequences only. Checked studies attribute under half of the gap to unresolved V genes and leave the rest unexplained. That table furnishes V, J and clone size, whereas the DNA furnished D and trimming. Recorded for this sample are 150,000 or so clones; around nine tenths of them occurred a single time. Clones ranked in the top ten supply around 1.4% of the sample.

Measured from the cysteine to the phenylalanine, the CDR3 is 15 residues long. The read is trimmed to its CDR3 DNA, 45 bases read in frame from base 1. After removal of 3 bases from V and 7 bases from J, the junction retains 12 bases not matched to a gene. CDR1 and CDR2 are drawn from the germline V gene: SGHTA, FQGNSA. Of note for this clone: The specificity of this receptor is unknown. Qualities for individual bases were not recorded, and no much larger clone is one base off.

The time point label, read with the paper, signifies: baseline before first vaccination. The vaccinee samples were drawn from two UK trials, COV001 and COV002, one of which was a single-blind randomized controlled phase 2/3 trial testing AZD1222 (ChAdOx1 nCoV-19) in healthy adults. For TCRbeta chain sequencing, PBMC samples were collected from trial participants at day 0 and at day 28 after the second dose. The sequences come from peripheral blood, collected on day 0 of AZD1222 vaccination. The sequence joins TRBV7-2 to TRBJ2-7; TRBD2 matches 7 bases in the middle. This clonotype was obtained from an adult in good health. The CDR3 region reads CASSFQKGGSEEQYF. The DNA is as follows: TGTGCCAGCAGCTTCCAAAAGGGAGGGTCTGAAGAGCAGTACTTC.